This T cell receptor beta chain was recovered during a study of shared clonotypes between healthy human individuals. Trimming stripped 4 bases from V and 2 bases from J, with 14 bases between. The germline V gene encodes CDR1 SGHTS and CDR2 YDEGEE. CDR3 length: 15 amino acids. Regarding the study as a whole: Among the subsets, naive ones generally showed larger estimated richness than memory ones. With a few donors compared, roughly 5% of naive CD4 clonotypes were shared. Donor scarcity curtailed the genetic and exposure-history diversity represented herein.

Clones were sequenced by immunoSEQ multiplex PCR, and TCRdb holds only the in-frame ones, with some missing. The sample has over 2,000,000 clones, over 85% seen once. Naive CD8 cells lacked CD45RO and underwent positive selection for CCR7, leaving out terminally differentiated effector memory CD45RA+ cells. Recent acute infections and vaccinations were absent in the healthy HIV-negative adult donors. On this clone: Its antigen is undetermined.

This TCR was sampled from a man between 18 and 29 years old in good health. Some clones in this sample may be carry-over from other donors' samples. The sequenced sample was naive CD8+ T cells from PBMCs. V gene TRBV5-8 combines with J gene TRBJ2-3; possible D gene TRBD1, 5 bases. This chain's CDR3 is CASSPGDSPTDTQYF. In nucleotides, the CDR3 is TGTGCCAGCAGCCCGGGCGACAGCCCCACAGATACGCAGTATTTT.